This T cell receptor (beta chain) was recorded in a study of cytomegalovirus exposure and HLA in healthy donors. The V gene's germline CDR1 is SEHNR and CDR2 FQNEAQ (reference sequence). V was trimmed by 8 bases and J by 10 bases, leaving 15 bases between them. The CDR3 spans 13 residues. The primer mix had 60 Vbeta and 13 Jbeta primers. The repertoire was sequenced with immunoSEQ multiplex PCR; TCRdb's copy has only in-frame clones and lacks some. The data contain more than 85,000 clones, approximately 76% of them singletons. This chain connects TRBV7-9 to TRBJ1-6; perhaps TRBD1 as D (5 bases). The source material was PBMCs. The sequence came from a man aged 35-49 years in good health and CMV-seronegative. CDR3 amino acids: CASGTGFESPLHF. As DNA, the CDR3 is TGTGCCAGCGGAACAGGATTTGAGTCACCCCTCCACTTT.